This entry describes one TCR beta chain. Its antigen is still unknown. These data come from a study of T cell responses to AZD1222 COVID-19 vaccine. General study points: Epitopes outside B.1.351 and B.1.1.7 mutated regions reportedly drew nearly half of spike TCRs. Donor demographics were predominantly white British with a female majority; clonal diversity may be underestimated.

Assay used: immunoSEQ multiplex PCR; TCRdb lists only in-frame clones, some missing. The sample lists 120,000 or so clones; 87% were seen once. The TCR was taken from an adult in good health. The specimen was peripheral blood, collected on day 0 of AZD1222 vaccination.

DNA for the CDR3: TGTGCCAGCAGCCAAGGGTATAGCAATCAGCCCCAGCATTTT. Protein: CASSQGYSNQPQHF. The chain links TRBV3-1 (or the pseudogene TRBV3-2) to TRBJ1-5; D is unclear. The germline gives CDR1 LGHDT, CDR2 YNNKEL (reference sequence). The CDR3 is 14 amino acids. The V end lost 1 base, the J end lost 0 bases, and 4 bases lay between the germline ends.